Here is one T cell receptor (beta chain) with its context. V was shortened by 5 bases and J by 5 bases, with 9 bases between the two germline ends. The CDR3 runs to 12 residues. The entry originates in a study of blood T cell repertoires in COVID-19. Clones were read by immunoSEQ multiplex PCR, and TCRdb kept only the in-frame ones, dropping some. Here the sample spans about 250,000 clones, about 82% being singletons. V gene TRBV12-3 or TRBV12-4 combines with J gene TRBJ2-5, with D uncertain. The source of this sequence is an elderly woman with COVID-19, enrolled during active disease. Sequencing input: peripheral blood. The CDR3 bases are TGTGCCAGCAGTCGATCACGGGAGACCCAGTACTTC. Translating gives CASSRSRETQYF.